This entry lists 15 T cell receptor beta chains sequenced from one sample in a study of blood T cells in healthy people across ages. Through a sample-barcoded 5' primer and a J-beta primer mix, a second PCR was run for 7 to 11 cycles. TCRdb reprocessed the 5' RACE reads with MiXCR, giving one entry per CDR3 protein. The sample lists roughly 500,000 distinct CDR3 sequences; 27% were seen once. Sequencing was done on a sample of blood. The receptor source for this set is a woman aged 70-85 years in good health.

This clonotype has just a few counts. This chain uses TRBV30 with TRBJ1-3; 7 bases match TRBD1. Germline V lookup: CDR1 GTSNPN, CDR2 SVGIG (reference sequence). J lost 0 bases, V lost 5 bases, and 10 bases had no gene match. This CDR3 is 16 amino acids long. The CDR3 is CAWARNDRASGNTIYF. Here the CDR3 DNA reads TGTGCCTGGGCACGAAACGACAGGGCCTCTGGAAACACCATATATTTT.

The CDR3 nucleotides read TGCAGTGCTAGAAATCCTAGCGGGGGGGCAGGGGAGACCCAGTACTTC. Translated: CSARNPSGGAGETQYF. The gene calls are TRBV20-1 and TRBJ2-5; TRBD2 aligns across 12 bases. V shed 2 bases, J shed 5 bases, and the junction held 9 bases outside the gene matches. The CDR3 is 16 amino acids. The germline gives CDR1 DFQATT, CDR2 SNEGSKA (reference sequence).

J is TRBJ2-5 and V is TRBV20-1; TRBD2 aligns across 7 bases. CDR3 length: 13 residues. Germline lookup yields CDR1 DFQATT and CDR2 SNEGSKA (reference sequence). V shed 3 bases and J 7 bases; nucleotides not matched to a gene: 8. In nucleotides, the CDR3 is TGCAGTGCTAGGGCGGGGGTGATTAGGACCCAGTACTTC. This sequence encodes CSARAGVIRTQYF.

The rearrangement uses TRBV7-3 and TRBJ2-2; D might be TRBD1 (5 bases). Germline loops: CDR1 SGHTA, CDR2 FQGTGA. The CDR3 runs 16 residues. Deletions cut 5 bases from V and 3 bases from J, with 16 bases between. CDR3 DNA sequence: TGTGCCAGCAGCCCAACCAGGGTACGGGACACCGGGGAGCTGTTTTTT. This sequence encodes CASSPTRVRDTGELFF.

The chain couples TRBV12-3 or TRBV12-4 to TRBJ2-5; D not resolved. The DNA end lines up better with TRBJ2-7; the J call may be wrong. The CDR3 totals 12 residues. CDR3 in amino acids: CASSDFLVEQYF. The CDR3 coding sequence is TGTGCCAGCAGCGACTTTCTAGTCGAGCAGTACTTC.

The chain joins TRBV7-2 to TRBJ1-1; D is uncertain. CDR3 length: 15 amino acids. V lost 0 bases and J lost 1, with 9 bases in between. In germline, CDR1 is SGHTA, CDR2 FQGNSA. The CDR3, as DNA: TGTGCCAGCAGCTTAGCTGGTCATAGGAACACTGAAGCTTTCTTT. Its protein is CASSLAGHRNTEAFF.

This clonotype showed up just a few times. The DNA for the CDR3 is TGTGCCAGCAGCTGGGGGGTGAATACCGGGGAGCTGTTTTTT. Residues: CASSWGVNTGELFF. The chain employs TRBV7-2 and TRBJ2-2; D may be TRBD2 (6 bases). Trimming removed 4 bases at V and 5 bases at J, with 11 bases between. CDR1 SGHTA and CDR2 FQGNSA come from the germline V gene. The CDR3 sequence is 14 residues long.

This clonotype was counted between two and nine times. The chain couples TRBV5-6 to TRBJ2-5, with D possibly TRBD2 on 6 matching bases. V was pared by 2 bases and J by 4 bases, with 9 bases between. Per the germline V gene, CDR1 is SGHDT and CDR2 is YYEEEE. This CDR3 spans 13 amino acids. The CDR3: CASSFGTSETQYF. The CDR3 nucleotides are TGTGCCAGCAGCTTCGGGACTTCAGAGACCCAGTACTTC.

V and J are TRBV7-2 and TRBJ2-3; TRBD1 matches at 8 bases. The V gene end was trimmed by 1 base and the J gene end by 6 bases; junction bases not matched to a gene: 6. The CDR3 runs to 15 residues. The germline CDR1 and CDR2 sequences are SGHTA and FQGNSA. The CDR3 region has the DNA TGTGCCAGCAGCTTAGGGACAGGGATAAGGGATACGCAGTATTTT. Amino acid sequence: CASSLGTGIRDTQYF. The full variable domain, with the rest looked up from reference TRBV7-2 and TRBJ2-3, is GAGVSQSPSNKVTEKGKDVELRCDPISGHTALYWYRQSLGQGLEFLIYFQGNSAPDKSGLPSDRFSAERTGGSVSTLTIQRTQQEDSAVYLCASSLGTGIRDTQYFGPGTRLTVL.

V and J are TRBV27 and TRBJ2-6; no reliable D call. The length of the CDR3 is 14 residues. In germline, CDR1 is MNHEY, CDR2 SMNVEV (reference sequence). Trimming took 3 bases from V and 4 from J, leaving 7 bases between them. The CDR3 bases are TGTGCCAGCAGTTTTGCGTCCGGGGCCAACGTCCTGACTTTC. Translating gives CASSFASGANVLTF.

This chain uses TRBV20-1 with TRBJ2-1, with a possible D match to TRBD2 (6 bases). CDR3 length equals 13 residues. V lost 7 bases and J lost 11, with 21 bases in between. The germline V gene encodes CDR1 DFQATT and CDR2 SNEGSKA (reference sequence). DNA for the CDR3: TGCAGTGGAAGGCGCCCCGGCGCGGGACAGCAGTTCTTC. Protein sequence: CSGRRPGAGQQFF.

This clonotype turned up a few times. This chain uses TRBV5-8 with TRBJ1-4, with TRBD1 matching 9 bases. The J segment lost 1 base and the V segment lost 4 bases, leaving 8 bases of the junction unmatched. This CDR3 spans 17 amino acids. Germline CDR1 is SGHTS and CDR2 is YDEGEE. The CDR3 sequence: CASSIGTGILTNEKLFF. In DNA, the CDR3 is TGTGCCAGCAGCATAGGGACAGGGATTCTAACTAATGAAAAACTGTTTTTT.

V usage is TRBV18 and J usage is TRBJ2-6, with TRBD1 matching over 7 bases. CDR1 KGHSH and CDR2 LQKENI come from the germline V gene. The trim removed 4 bases at V and 2 bases at J, leaving 5 bases unmatched. The CDR3 has 16 residues. CDR3 region: CASSLLTGAGANVLTF. Written as DNA, the CDR3 is TGTGCCAGCTCACTACTTACAGGGGCTGGGGCCAACGTCCTGACTTTC.

The chain combines TRBV10-3 with TRBJ1-4; D ambiguous. The CDR3 loop spans 13 amino acids. Germline V gene sequence: CDR1 ENHRY, CDR2 SYGVKD. With 0 bases removed from V and 11 bases from J, the gap between germline ends came to 10 bases. The CDR3 protein is CAISESGGWKLFF. CDR3 in DNA: TGTGCCATCAGTGAGTCGGGAGGTTGGAAACTGTTTTTT.

This clonotype has more than one count but fewer than ten. This chain joins TRBV4-3 and TRBJ2-3; 7 bases are a match to TRBD2. Germline V gives CDR1 LGHNA, CDR2 YSLEER. The trim removed 4 bases at V and 3 bases at J, leaving 10 bases unmatched. The CDR3 runs 16 residues. The CDR3 DNA reads as TGCGCCAGCAGCCGCGGGGCCACTAGCGCGACAGATACGCAGTATTTT. The encoded protein is CASSRGATSATDTQYF.